This T cell receptor beta chain was recorded in a study of shared clonotypes between healthy human individuals. The V and J ends lost 6 bases and 4 bases, in that order; junction bases with no gene match: 12. The germline CDR1 and CDR2 sequences are MNHEY and SVGAGI. The CDR3 runs to 15 residues. General study results and limits: The sharing of around 5% of naive CD4 clonotypes was seen across a few donors.

A word on this clone: Its antigen remains unknown.

Sequencing used immunoSEQ multiplex PCR; TCRdb keeps in-frame clones, though not all of them. The table lists approximately 2.3 million clones, 85% to 95% of them singletons, with around 0.4% in the top ten. This sequence joins TRBV6-5 and TRBJ2-7; 7 bases agree with TRBD2. Sequencing was performed on naive CD4+ T cells from PBMCs. Specified subset: CD45RA+ positively selected. The receptor comes from a man aged 18 to 35 in good health. Some clones in this sample may be carry-over from other donors' samples. Here the CDR3 reads CASRRPGLPDYEQYF. Written as DNA, the CDR3 is TGTGCCAGCAGACGCCCGGGACTACCAGATTACGAGCAGTACTTC.